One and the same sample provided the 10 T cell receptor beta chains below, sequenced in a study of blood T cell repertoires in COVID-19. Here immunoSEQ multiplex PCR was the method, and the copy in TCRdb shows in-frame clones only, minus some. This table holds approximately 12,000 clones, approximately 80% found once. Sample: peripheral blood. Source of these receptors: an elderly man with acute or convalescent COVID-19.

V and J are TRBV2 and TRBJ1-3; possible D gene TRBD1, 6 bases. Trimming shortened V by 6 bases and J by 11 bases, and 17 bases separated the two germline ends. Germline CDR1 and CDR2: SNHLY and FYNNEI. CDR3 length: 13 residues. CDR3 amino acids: CASSVTGPSSIYF. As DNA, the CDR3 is TGTGCCAGCAGCGTTACAGGGCCCAGCTCCATATATTTT.

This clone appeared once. The CDR3 nucleotides are TGTGCCAGCAGTGCAAGAAAGAACAGGGCTGAGCAGTTCTTC. It translates to CASSARKNRAEQFF. This chain joins TRBV6-6 and TRBJ2-1; D might be TRBD1 (6 bases). Trimming took off 5 bases at V and 9 bases at J, with 17 bases between the two ends. This CDR3 has 14 amino acids. In germline, CDR1 is MNHNY, CDR2 SVGAGI (reference sequence).

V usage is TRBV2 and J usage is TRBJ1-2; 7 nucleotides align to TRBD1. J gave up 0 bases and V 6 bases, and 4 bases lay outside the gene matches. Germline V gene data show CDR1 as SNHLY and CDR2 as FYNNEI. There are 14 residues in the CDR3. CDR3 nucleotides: TGTGCCAGCAGGAGGGACAGCGCTAACTATGGCTACACCTTC. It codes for CASRRDSANYGYTF.

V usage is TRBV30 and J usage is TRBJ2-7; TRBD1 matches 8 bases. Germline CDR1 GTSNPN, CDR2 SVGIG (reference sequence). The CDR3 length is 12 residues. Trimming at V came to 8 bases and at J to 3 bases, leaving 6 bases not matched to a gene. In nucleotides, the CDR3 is TGTGCCGGCTTGGACAGGGACTACGAGCAGTACTTC. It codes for CAGLDRDYEQYF.

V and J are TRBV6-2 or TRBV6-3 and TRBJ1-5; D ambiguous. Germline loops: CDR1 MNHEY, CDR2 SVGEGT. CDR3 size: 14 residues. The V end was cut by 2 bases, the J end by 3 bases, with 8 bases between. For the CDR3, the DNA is TGTGCCAGCAGTTACCAACGGGACAATCAGCCCCAGCATTTT. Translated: CASSYQRDNQPQHF.

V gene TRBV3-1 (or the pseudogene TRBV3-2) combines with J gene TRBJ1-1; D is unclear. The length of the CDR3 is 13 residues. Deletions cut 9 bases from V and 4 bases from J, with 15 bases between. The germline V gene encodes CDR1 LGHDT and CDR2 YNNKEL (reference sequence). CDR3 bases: TGTGCCAGGATATTTTTTCTAAGCACTGAAGCTTTCTTT. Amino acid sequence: CARIFFLSTEAFF.

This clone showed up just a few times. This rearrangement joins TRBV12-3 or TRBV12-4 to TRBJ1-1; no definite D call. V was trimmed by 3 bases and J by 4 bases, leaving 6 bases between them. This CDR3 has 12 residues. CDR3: CASSFVFTEAFF. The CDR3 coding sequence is TGTGCCAGCAGTTTTGTCTTCACTGAAGCTTTCTTT.

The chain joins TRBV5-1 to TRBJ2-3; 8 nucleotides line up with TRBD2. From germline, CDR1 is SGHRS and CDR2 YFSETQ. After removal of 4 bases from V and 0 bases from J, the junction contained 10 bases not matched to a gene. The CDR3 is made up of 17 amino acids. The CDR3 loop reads CASSTRVAGGSTDTQYF. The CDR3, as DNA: TGCGCCAGCAGCACCCGGGTTGCGGGGGGAAGCACAGATACGCAGTATTTT. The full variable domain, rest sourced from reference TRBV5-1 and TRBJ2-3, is KAGVTQTPRYLIKTRGQQVTLSCSPISGHRSVSWYQQTPGQGLQFLFEYFSETQRNKGNFPGRFSGRQFSNSRSEMNVSTLELGDSALYLCASSTRVAGGSTDTQYFGPGTRLTVL.

This CDR3 reads CASRRDNVVSPLHF. CDR3 coding DNA: TGTGCCAGCAGGAGAGACAATGTTGTTTCACCCCTCCACTTT. J is TRBJ1-6 and V is TRBV11-2; unclear D gene. Germline values: CDR1 SGHAT, CDR2 FQNNGV. Trimming took 6 bases from V and 9 from J, leaving 15 bases between them. There are 14 residues in the CDR3.

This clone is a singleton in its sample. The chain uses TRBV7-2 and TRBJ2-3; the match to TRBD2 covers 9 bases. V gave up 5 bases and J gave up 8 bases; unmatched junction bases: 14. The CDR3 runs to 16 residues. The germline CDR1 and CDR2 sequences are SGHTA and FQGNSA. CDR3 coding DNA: TGTGCCAGCAGCCCGGGAGGTATAGCGGGGGCTCGTACGCAGTATTTT. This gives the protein CASSPGGIAGARTQYF.